This T cell receptor (beta chain) was obtained from a study of blood T cell repertoires in COVID-19. Study-wide context: Nucleic acid was either cDNA or gDNA, and it came from T cells, B-cell-depleted T cells, or PBMCs.

Germline V gene lookup returns CDR1 SQVTM and CDR2 ANQGSEA. The CDR3 has 15 residues. The J segment lost 4 bases and the V segment lost 4 bases, leaving 6 bases of the junction unmatched. Original data processing: Amplified reference gene primers provided the basis for estimating nucleated cell counts. Measured with immunoSEQ multiplex PCR; TCRdb has only the in-frame clones, and not every one. V and J calls plus clone size are reproduced from that table; the DNA served to infer D and trimming. The sample records some 240,000 clones, around nine tenths being singletons. The table lists this clone with a count of one.

The receptor's source is a man between 60 and 75 years old who had recovered from COVID-19. The rearrangement uses TRBV29-1 and TRBJ2-1; TRBD2 matches at 11 bases. Input material: peripheral blood. CDR3 amino acids: CSVGGVAGGYNEQFF. The DNA of the CDR3 is TGCAGCGTTGGAGGGGTAGCGGGAGGGTACAATGAGCAGTTCTTC.